These 14 T cell receptor beta chains originate from one sample sequenced in a study of blood T cell repertoires in COVID-19. TCRdb keeps only in-frame clones here, not all; method: immunoSEQ multiplex PCR. Of some 110,000 clones in the sample, roughly 88% were seen once. Sequencing used peripheral blood. The source of these receptors is a human donor in a cohort sampled during active COVID-19.

The rearrangement links TRBV12-5 to TRBJ2-1; D is perhaps TRBD1 (6 bases). Trimming cost V 4 bases and J 8 bases, with 18 bases left between them. In germline, CDR1 is LGHNT, CDR2 FRNRAP. The CDR3 consists of 15 residues. The chain's CDR3 is CASGSGAKFGDEQFF. The CDR3 DNA reads as TGTGCTAGTGGTTCAGGGGCAAAGTTTGGGGATGAGCAGTTCTTC.

This rearrangement joins TRBV5-5 to TRBJ1-4; D call uncertain. From germline, CDR1 is SGHKS and CDR2 YYEKEE (reference sequence). V shed 3 bases and J shed 0 bases, with 6 bases lying between them. The CDR3 consists of 14 residues. CDR3 DNA sequence: TGTGCCAGCAGCTACAGTGCAACTAATGAAAAACTGTTTTTT. This sequence encodes CASSYSATNEKLFF.

The genes are TRBV5-1 and TRBJ2-7; 12 nucleotides agree with TRBD2. The trim removed 1 base at V and 5 bases at J, leaving 10 bases unmatched. This CDR3 contains 17 residues. Germline V lookup: CDR1 SGHRS, CDR2 YFSETQ. The CDR3 DNA follows: TGCGCCAGCAGCTTGCGGACTAGCGGGACACGTGCCAACGAGCAGTACTTC. Amino acid sequence: CASSLRTSGTRANEQYF.

The V gene is TRBV6-5, the J gene TRBJ2-1; TRBD1 is a possible D gene (5 bases). The CDR3 is made up of 14 amino acids. Germline CDR1 and CDR2: MNHEY and SVGAGI. Deletions cut 6 bases from V and 6 bases from J, with 15 bases between. The CDR3 nucleotides are TGTGCCAGCAGCTTTATCCAGGGCGGCAATGAGCAGTTCTTC. Translation: CASSFIQGGNEQFF.

The rearrangement joins TRBV3-1 (or the pseudogene TRBV3-2) to TRBJ1-4; D is perhaps TRBD1 (5 bases). CDR3 length equals 15 residues. V lost 0 bases and J lost 2, with 7 bases in between. The germline V gene encodes CDR1 LGHDT and CDR2 YNNKEL (reference sequence). CDR3 sequence reads: CASSQDTGTNEKLFF. CDR3 coding DNA: TGTGCCAGCAGCCAAGATACAGGTACTAATGAAAAACTGTTTTTT.

DNA of the CDR3: TGTGCCAGCAGTTCGGTCAGGACAAGGAATGAAAAACTGTTTTTT. Protein: CASSSVRTRNEKLFF. The chain uses TRBV6-6 and TRBJ1-4; perhaps TRBD1 as D (5 bases). There are 15 residues in the CDR3. The germline gives CDR1 MNHNY, CDR2 SVGAGI (reference sequence). Trimming removed 4 bases at V and 5 bases at J, with 14 bases between.

Of note for this clone: This same CDR3 is encoded by further DNA sequences in the sample. CDR3 sequence (DNA): TGTGCCAGCAGCTTCGGACTAGCGGGAGGAGCATACAATGAGCAGTTCTTC. Protein: CASSFGLAGGAYNEQFF. The chain carries TRBV7-9 and TRBJ2-1; 14 bases line up with TRBD2. Trimming cost V 3 bases and J 4 bases; bases outside gene matches: 5. CDR3 size: 17 residues. The germline gives CDR1 SEHNR, CDR2 FQNEAQ (reference sequence).

The chain couples TRBV7-3 to TRBJ2-1; 14 bases map to TRBD2. Germline trimming cut 4 bases from V and 8 bases from J; bases unmatched to any gene: 16. Per the germline V gene, CDR1 is SGHTA and CDR2 is FQGTGA. This CDR3 has 19 amino acids. The CDR3 region is CASSSPSPRLAGGRDEQFF. As DNA, the CDR3 is TGTGCCAGCAGCTCGCCCTCGCCTAGACTAGCGGGAGGGCGCGATGAGCAGTTCTTC.

This rearrangement joins TRBV5-4 to TRBJ1-2; 7 nucleotides line up with TRBD1. The CDR3 spans 15 residues. With V trimmed by 4 bases and J by 0 bases, 6 bases remained unmatched. Germline V gene lookup returns CDR1 SGHNT and CDR2 YYREEE (reference sequence). The CDR3, as DNA: TGTGCCAGCAGCCTTCCAGGGGGAGCTAACTATGGCTACACCTTC. Protein: CASSLPGGANYGYTF.

The sample holds one count of this clone. This chain connects TRBV19 to TRBJ1-1; 7 positions agree with TRBD1. The trim removed 6 bases at V and 1 base at J, leaving 5 bases unmatched. The germline V gene encodes CDR1 LNHDA and CDR2 SQIVND (reference sequence). This CDR3 has 14 residues. This chain's CDR3 is CASRRQGGNTEAFF. The CDR3 bases are TGTGCCAGTAGGAGACAGGGAGGGAACACTGAAGCTTTCTTT.

CDR3 sequence (DNA): TGTGCCAGCAGCTCGGGGTATGGGTACGAGCAGTACTTC. Its protein is CASSSGYGYEQYF. The chain carries TRBV6-2 or TRBV6-3 and TRBJ2-7, with a possible D match to TRBD2 (5 bases). The length of the CDR3 is 13 residues. Germline CDR1 and CDR2: MNHEY and SVGEGT. Deletions cut 6 bases from V and 4 bases from J, with 13 bases between.

The genes are TRBV7-6 and TRBJ2-5, with D possibly being TRBD1 (6 bases). V gave up 5 bases and J gave up 5 bases, with 15 bases separating them. The CDR3 totals 14 residues. The V gene's germline CDR1 is SGHVS and CDR2 FNYEAQ. The CDR3 DNA reads as TGTGCCAGCAGCCGAGATACAGGGCGCGAGACCCAGTACTTC. Residues: CASSRDTGRETQYF.

The chain carries TRBV29-1 and TRBJ1-1; D unresolved. The CDR3 is 13 residues long. Trimming pared 4 bases from V and 7 bases from J, leaving 16 bases between. Looked up from germline, CDR1 is SQVTM and CDR2 is ANQGSEA. The CDR3, as DNA: TGCAGCGTTGTAGTAGGGCCGGGGAGTGAAGCTTTCTTT. Translating it yields CSVVVGPGSEAFF.

This rearrangement joins TRBV28 to TRBJ1-1; possibly TRBD1 for D (6 bases). The CDR3 spans 14 residues. Germline V CDR1 and CDR2: MDHEN, SYDVKM. V lost 7 bases, J lost 4 bases, and 16 bases lay in between. The CDR3 loop reads CASTRGGATTEAFF. CDR3 bases: TGTGCCAGCACCAGGGGTGGGGCGACCACTGAAGCTTTCTTT.